This is a list of T cell receptor beta chains from one sample in a study of cytomegalovirus exposure and HLA in healthy donors. The assay was immunoSEQ multiplex PCR, and TCRdb's table has in-frame clones only and misses some. The table includes more than 90,000 clones, less than 70% detected once. Sample: PBMCs. The receptors were gathered from a woman aged 30 to 39 in good health and CMV-seronegative. Both conserved end residues are part of each CDR3. D genes are given only for firm matches. The listing skips clone size in some rows; elsewhere it reads once, few, many or a size class.

CDR3aa	CDR3nt	v_gene	j_gene	abundance	d_gene
CASNREGDRNEQFF	TGTGCCAGCAACCGGGAGGGGGATCGGAATGAGCAGTTCTTC	TRBV7-8	TRBJ2-1	-	TRBD2
CASSPGLAGYEQYF	TGTGCCAGCAGCCCTGGACTAGCGGGCTACGAGCAGTACTTC	TRBV7-6	TRBJ2-7	-	TRBD2
CASSSQREGLHEQYF	TGTGCCAGCAGCTCTCAGCGGGAGGGCCTCCACGAGCAGTACTTC	TRBV5-4	TRBJ2-7	-	TRBD2
CASNHGRAFGDTQYF	TGTGCCAGCAATCACGGGAGGGCGTTTGGAGATACGCAGTATTTT	TRBV27	TRBJ2-3	-	TRBD2
CATSGGVHTEAFF	TGTGCCACCTCAGGAGGGGTCCACACTGAAGCTTTCTTT	TRBV11-3	TRBJ1-1	-	-
CASSSTGNTEAFF	TGTGCCAGTAGTTCGACAGGGAACACTGAAGCTTTCTTT	TRBV19	TRBJ1-1	few	-
CAWSLQGGNEQYF	TGTGCCTGGAGTCTACAGGGTGGTAACGAGCAGTACTTC	TRBV30	TRBJ2-7	-	-
CASSLVGWAEAFF	TGTGCCAGCAGCTTAGTGGGCTGGGCTGAAGCTTTCTTT	TRBV7-2	TRBJ1-1	few	-
CASSPSATPNQPQHF	TGTGCCAGCTCACCATCCGCGACACCGAATCAGCCCCAGCATTTT	TRBV18	TRBJ1-5	-	-
CASSMGQGLMGTDTQYF	TGTGCCAGTAGTATGGGGCAGGGGCTAATGGGAACAGATACGCAGTATTTT	TRBV19	TRBJ2-3	-	-
CASSPVGLAGYNEQFF	TGTGCCAGCAGCCCCGTAGGACTAGCGGGATACAATGAGCAGTTCTTC	TRBV5-4	TRBJ2-1	once	TRBD2
CASSDSGTVFGQYF	TGTGCCAGCAGCGACTCCGGGACTGTCTTCGGTCAGTACTTC	TRBV5-6	TRBJ2-5	-	-
CASISRRGGTYEQYF	TGTGCCAGCATCTCGAGGAGGGGTGGGACGTACGAGCAGTACTTC	TRBV28	TRBJ2-7	few	-
CASSEASSGYNEQFF	TGTGCCAGCAGTGAAGCGTCTAGCGGCTACAATGAGCAGTTCTTC	TRBV6-1	TRBJ2-1	few	TRBD2
CASSSILAGVVHEQYF	TGTGCCAGCAGCTCGATACTAGCGGGAGTGGTCCACGAGCAGTACTTC	TRBV7-9	TRBJ2-7	few	TRBD2
CASSQTSGRAINYEQYF	TGCGCCAGCAGCCAGACTAGCGGGAGGGCTATAAACTACGAGCAGTACTTC	TRBV5-1	TRBJ2-7	-	TRBD2
CASSFIPSSYNEQFF	TGTGCCAGCAGCTTTATTCCGAGCTCCTACAATGAGCAGTTCTTC	TRBV5-5	TRBJ2-1	-	-
CASSLGEGTEAFF	TGTGCCAGCAGCTTAGGTGAGGGTACTGAAGCTTTCTTT	TRBV11-2	TRBJ1-1	once	-
CASTTGGSSYEQYF	TGTGCCAGTACCACGGGAGGGAGCTCCTACGAGCAGTACTTC	TRBV19	TRBJ2-7	-	TRBD2
CASSGRRTGGNTIYF	TGTGCCAGCAGCGGCCGACGGACAGGGGGAAACACCATATATTTT	TRBV9	TRBJ1-3	-	TRBD1
CASSLGPGTKNIQYF	TGTGCCAGCAGCTTGGGTCCGGGAACCAAAAACATTCAGTACTTC	TRBV5-6	TRBJ2-4	-	-
CASSRDRGRATNEKLFF	TGTGCCAGCAGTCGGGACAGGGGGCGGGCAACTAATGAAAAACTGTTTTTT	TRBV27	TRBJ1-4	few	TRBD1
CASSPGLAGGVQETQYF	TGCGCCAGCAGCCCGGGACTAGCGGGAGGGGTACAAGAGACCCAGTACTTC	TRBV4-3	TRBJ2-5	few	TRBD2